The 7 T cell receptor beta chains listed next were all sequenced from one sample in a study of T cell repertoires in cytomegalovirus infection. Using its own MiXCR run on the reads, TCRdb lists one record per CDR3 protein. The data show about 180,000 distinct CDR3 sequences, approximately 17% seen once. The sample comprised CD8+ T cells from PBMCs. These receptors were obtained from a human donor in good health (CMV status not recorded). Some clones in this sample may be carry-over from other donors' samples.

V and J are TRBV29-1 and TRBJ1-1; no definite D call. The germline V gene encodes CDR1 SQVTM and CDR2 ANQGSEA. V shed 6 bases and J shed 2 bases, with 16 bases lying between them. The CDR3 sequence is 14 residues long. The DNA for the CDR3 is TGCAGCGTCGACTCCCTTGGCGCTAACACTGAAGCTTTCTTT. It specifies CSVDSLGANTEAFF.

This CDR3 is CASSFTGPDQPQHF. The CDR3 DNA reads TGTGCCAGCAGCTTTACGGGGCCCGATCAGCCCCAGCATTTT. This chain connects TRBV7-8 to TRBJ1-5; the D gene is possibly TRBD1 (5 bases). The CDR3 totals 14 residues. The germline V gene has CDR1 SGHVS and CDR2 FQNEAQ. Trimming took 3 bases from V and 5 from J, leaving 11 bases between them.

The table lists this clonotype with a few counts. This chain uses TRBV7-6 with TRBJ2-1; TRBD1 agrees at 12 bases. Germline V gene data show CDR1 as SGHVS and CDR2 as FNYEAQ. This CDR3 has 16 residues. V dropped 1 base and J dropped 7; count of bases not matched to a gene: 5. In nucleotides, the CDR3 is TGTGCCAGCAGCTTAGTGGGACAGGGGGCTAAGAATGAGCAGTTCTTC. Residues: CASSLVGQGAKNEQFF.

This clonotype was counted a few times. The genes are TRBV11-2 and TRBJ2-3; 10 bases align to TRBD2. The germline gives CDR1 SGHAT, CDR2 FQNNGV. V shed 0 bases, J shed 2 bases, and the junction held 2 bases outside the gene matches. The CDR3 sequence is 16 residues long. The CDR3 coding sequence is TGTGCCAGCAGCTTAGAACTAGCGGGAACCACAGATACGCAGTATTTT. This sequence encodes CASSLELAGTTDTQYF.

This sequence joins TRBV12-3 or TRBV12-4 and TRBJ2-1, with D perhaps matching TRBD1 (6 bases). Trimming took off 6 bases at V and 6 bases at J, with 15 bases between the two ends. This CDR3 spans 14 amino acids. CDR3 in amino acids: CASRSTGGSNEQFF. CDR3 DNA: TGTGCCAGCAGATCCACTGGGGGCTCCAATGAGCAGTTCTTC.

There are many counts of this clonotype. This rearrangement joins TRBV6-1 to TRBJ1-2, with D hard to call. The CDR3 spans 15 residues. Germline V gene data show CDR1 as MNHNS and CDR2 as SASEGT. Trimming took off 6 bases at V and 4 bases at J, with 18 bases between the two ends. The CDR3 nucleotides read TGTGCCAGCAGGAGCCACGGAAGGCCACCCTATGGCTACACCTTC. Its translation is CASRSHGRPPYGYTF.

This clonotype was counted once. One end of the junction is discordant with germline, which a read error may explain. This chain links TRBV14 with TRBJ2-1, with 11 bases lining up with TRBD2. The CDR3 is made up of 17 amino acids. Germline values: CDR1 SGHDN, CDR2 FVKESK. In DNA, the CDR3 is TGTGTCAGCAGCCAAGTAGCGGGGGGGCCCCCCCGCCATGAGCAGTTCTTC. This translates into CVSSQVAGGPPRHEQFF.